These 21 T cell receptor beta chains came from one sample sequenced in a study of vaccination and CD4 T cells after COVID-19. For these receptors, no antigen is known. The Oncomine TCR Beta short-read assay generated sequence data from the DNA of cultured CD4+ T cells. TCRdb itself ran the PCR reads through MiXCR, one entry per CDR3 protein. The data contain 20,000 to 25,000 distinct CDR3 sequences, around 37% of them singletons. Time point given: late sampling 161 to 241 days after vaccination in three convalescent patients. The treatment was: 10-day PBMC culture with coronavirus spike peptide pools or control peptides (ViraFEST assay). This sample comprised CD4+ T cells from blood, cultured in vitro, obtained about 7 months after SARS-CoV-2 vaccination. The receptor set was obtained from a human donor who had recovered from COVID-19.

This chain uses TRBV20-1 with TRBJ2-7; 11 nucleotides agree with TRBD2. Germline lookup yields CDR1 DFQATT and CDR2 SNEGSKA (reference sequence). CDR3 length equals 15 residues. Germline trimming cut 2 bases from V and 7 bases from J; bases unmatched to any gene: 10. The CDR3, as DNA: TGCAGTGCTAGATTAGCGGGAGGGCCTTCCGGGGAGCAGTACTTC. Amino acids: CSARLAGGPSGEQYF.

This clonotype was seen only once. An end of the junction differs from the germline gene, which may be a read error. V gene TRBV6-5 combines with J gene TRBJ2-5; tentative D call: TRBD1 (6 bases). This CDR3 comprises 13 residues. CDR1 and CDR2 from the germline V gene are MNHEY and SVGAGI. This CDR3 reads CASSYRGWETQHF. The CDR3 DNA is TGTGCCAGCAGTTACAGGGGGTGGGAGACCCAGCACTTC.

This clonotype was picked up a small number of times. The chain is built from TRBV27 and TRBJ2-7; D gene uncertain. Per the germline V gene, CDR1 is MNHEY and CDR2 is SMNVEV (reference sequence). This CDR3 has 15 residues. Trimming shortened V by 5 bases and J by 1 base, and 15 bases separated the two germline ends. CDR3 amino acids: CASSTLYSSSYEQYF. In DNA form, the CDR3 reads TGTGCCAGCAGTACCCTGTACAGTTCATCCTACGAGCAGTACTTC.

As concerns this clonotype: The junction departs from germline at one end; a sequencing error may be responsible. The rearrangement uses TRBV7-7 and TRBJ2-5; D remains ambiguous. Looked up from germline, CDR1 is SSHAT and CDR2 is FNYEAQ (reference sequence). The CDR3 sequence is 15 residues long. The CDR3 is CASSLTQNFQETQYF. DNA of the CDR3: TGTGCTAGCAGCTTAACCCAGAATTTCCAAGAGACCCAGTACTTC.

CDR3 coding DNA: TGCGCCAGCAGGAGGACAGGGGGGGAGACCCAGTACTTC. Translated: CASRRTGGETQYF. This chain links TRBV10-2 with TRBJ2-5; 10 nucleotides agree with TRBD1. Unmatched junction bases numbered 3, after V lost 6 bases and J lost 5 bases. The CDR3 is 13 residues long. Germline V gene sequence: CDR1 WSHSY, CDR2 SAAADI.

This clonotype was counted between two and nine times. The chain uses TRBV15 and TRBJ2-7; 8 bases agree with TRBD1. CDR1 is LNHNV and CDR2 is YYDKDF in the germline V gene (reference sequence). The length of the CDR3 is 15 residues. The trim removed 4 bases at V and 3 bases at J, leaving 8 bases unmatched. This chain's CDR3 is CATSTSQGESYEQYF. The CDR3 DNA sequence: TGTGCCACCAGCACGTCACAGGGGGAAAGCTACGAGCAGTACTTC.

CDR3 sequence: CATSPRINQPQHF. CDR3 nucleotides: TGTGCAACGAGTCCCAGGATCAATCAGCCCCAGCATTTT. The chain carries TRBV28 and TRBJ1-5; D remains ambiguous. Germline V lookup: CDR1 MDHEN, CDR2 SYDVKM. CDR3 size: 13 residues.

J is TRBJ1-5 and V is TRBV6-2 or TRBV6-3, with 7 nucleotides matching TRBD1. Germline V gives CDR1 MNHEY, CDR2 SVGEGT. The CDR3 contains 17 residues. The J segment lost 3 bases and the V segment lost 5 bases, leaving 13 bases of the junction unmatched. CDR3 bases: TGTGCCAGCAGTGGACTACGGGCAGGGGGACACAATCAGCCCCAGCATTTT. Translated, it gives CASSGLRAGGHNQPQHF.

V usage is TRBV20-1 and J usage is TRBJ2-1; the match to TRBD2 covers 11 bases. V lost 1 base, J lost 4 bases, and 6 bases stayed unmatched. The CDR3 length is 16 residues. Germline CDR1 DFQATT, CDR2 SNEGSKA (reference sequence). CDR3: CSARAITSGSYNEQFF. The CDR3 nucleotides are TGCAGTGCTAGAGCTATCACTAGCGGGAGTTACAATGAGCAGTTCTTC.

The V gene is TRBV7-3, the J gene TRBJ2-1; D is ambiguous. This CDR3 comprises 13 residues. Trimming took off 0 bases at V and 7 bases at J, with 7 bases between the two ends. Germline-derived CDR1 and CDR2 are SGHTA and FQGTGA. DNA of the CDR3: TGTGCCAGCAGCTTAACGTTAGTTAATGAGCAGTTCTTC. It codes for CASSLTLVNEQFF.

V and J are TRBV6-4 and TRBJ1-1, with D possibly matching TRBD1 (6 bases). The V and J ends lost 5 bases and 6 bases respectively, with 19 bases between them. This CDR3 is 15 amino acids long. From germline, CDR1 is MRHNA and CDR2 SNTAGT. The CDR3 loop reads CASSPLGQSFAEAFF. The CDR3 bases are TGTGCCAGCAGTCCCCTAGGACAGTCTTTTGCTGAAGCTTTCTTT.

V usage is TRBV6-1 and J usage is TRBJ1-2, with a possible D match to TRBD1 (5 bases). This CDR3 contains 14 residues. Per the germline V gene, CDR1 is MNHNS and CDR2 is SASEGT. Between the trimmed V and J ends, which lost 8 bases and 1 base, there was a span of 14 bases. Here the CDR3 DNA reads TGTGCCAGCGGGGGAGTAAGGGATAACTATGGCTACACCTTC. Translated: CASGGVRDNYGYTF.

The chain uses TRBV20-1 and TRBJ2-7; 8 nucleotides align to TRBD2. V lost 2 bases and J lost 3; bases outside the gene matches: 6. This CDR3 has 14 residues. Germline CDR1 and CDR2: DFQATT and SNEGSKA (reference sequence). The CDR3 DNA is TGCAGTGCTAGACTTTCCGGGAGGGTCTACGAGCAGTACTTC. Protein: CSARLSGRVYEQYF.

The CDR3: CASSYNRVGETQYF. DNA of the CDR3: TGTGCCAGCAGTTACAACAGGGTCGGGGAGACCCAGTACTTC. This chain connects TRBV6-5 to TRBJ2-5; a weak D match, TRBD1 (6 bases). Trimming pared 2 bases from V and 5 bases from J, leaving 12 bases between. The CDR3 has 14 amino acids. Germline V gene sequence: CDR1 MNHEY, CDR2 SVGAGI.

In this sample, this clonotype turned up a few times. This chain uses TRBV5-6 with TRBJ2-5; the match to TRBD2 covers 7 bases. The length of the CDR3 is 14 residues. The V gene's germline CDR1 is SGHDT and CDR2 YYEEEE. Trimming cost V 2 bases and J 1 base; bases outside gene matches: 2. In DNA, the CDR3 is TGTGCCAGCAGCTTCTGGACTAGCCAAGAGACCCAGTACTTC. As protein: CASSFWTSQETQYF.

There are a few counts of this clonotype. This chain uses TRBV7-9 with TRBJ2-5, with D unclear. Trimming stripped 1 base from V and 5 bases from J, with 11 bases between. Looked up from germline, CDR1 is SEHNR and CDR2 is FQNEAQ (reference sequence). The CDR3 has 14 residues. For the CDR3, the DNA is TGTGCCAGCAGCTTAGGTACGGGTTTGGAGACCCAGTACTTC. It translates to CASSLGTGLETQYF.

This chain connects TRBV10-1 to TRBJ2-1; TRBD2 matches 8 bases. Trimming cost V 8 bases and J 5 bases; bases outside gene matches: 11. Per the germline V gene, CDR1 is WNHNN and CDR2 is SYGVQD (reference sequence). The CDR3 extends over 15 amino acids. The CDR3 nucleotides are TGCGCCAGCGCACCGGTGAGCGGGAGACACAATGAGCAGTTCTTC. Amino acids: CASAPVSGRHNEQFF.

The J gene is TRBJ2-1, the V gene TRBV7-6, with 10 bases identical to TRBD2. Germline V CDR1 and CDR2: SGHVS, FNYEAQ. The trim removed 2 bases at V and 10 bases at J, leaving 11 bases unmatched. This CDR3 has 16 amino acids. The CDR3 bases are TGTGCCAGCAGCTTAATTTTCCCTAGCGGGAGCGGGGAGCAGTTCTTC. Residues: CASSLIFPSGSGEQFF.

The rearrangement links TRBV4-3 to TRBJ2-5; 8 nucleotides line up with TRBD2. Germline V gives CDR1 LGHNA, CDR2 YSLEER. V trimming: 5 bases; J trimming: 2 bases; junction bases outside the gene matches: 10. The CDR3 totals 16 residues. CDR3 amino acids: CASSDWGSGNQETQYF. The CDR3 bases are TGCGCCAGCAGCGACTGGGGTAGCGGGAATCAAGAGACCCAGTACTTC.

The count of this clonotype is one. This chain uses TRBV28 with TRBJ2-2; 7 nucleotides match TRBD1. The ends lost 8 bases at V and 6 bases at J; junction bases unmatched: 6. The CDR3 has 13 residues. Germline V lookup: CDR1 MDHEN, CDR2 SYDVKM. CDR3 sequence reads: CASRDSRAGELFF. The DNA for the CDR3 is TGTGCCAGCCGGGACAGTAGGGCCGGGGAGCTGTTTTTT.

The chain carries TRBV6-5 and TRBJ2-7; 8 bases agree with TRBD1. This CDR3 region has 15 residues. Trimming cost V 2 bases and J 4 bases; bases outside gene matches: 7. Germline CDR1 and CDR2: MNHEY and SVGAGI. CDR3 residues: CASSYPWTGPYEQYF. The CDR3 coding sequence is TGTGCCAGCAGTTACCCCTGGACAGGGCCGTACGAGCAGTACTTC.